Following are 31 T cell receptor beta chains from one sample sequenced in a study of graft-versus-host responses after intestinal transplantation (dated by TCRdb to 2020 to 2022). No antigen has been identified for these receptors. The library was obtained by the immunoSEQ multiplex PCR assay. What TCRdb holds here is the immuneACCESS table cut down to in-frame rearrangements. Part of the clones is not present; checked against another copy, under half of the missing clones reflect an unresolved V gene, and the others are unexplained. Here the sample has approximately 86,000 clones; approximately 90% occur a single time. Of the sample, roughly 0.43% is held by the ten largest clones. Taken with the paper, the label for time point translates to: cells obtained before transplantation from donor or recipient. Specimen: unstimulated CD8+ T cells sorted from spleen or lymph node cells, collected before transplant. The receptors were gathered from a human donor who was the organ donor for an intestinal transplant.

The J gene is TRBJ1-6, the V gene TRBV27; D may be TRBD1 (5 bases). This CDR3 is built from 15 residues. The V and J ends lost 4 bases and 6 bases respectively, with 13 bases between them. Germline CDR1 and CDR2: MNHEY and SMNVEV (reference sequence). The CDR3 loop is CASSSQGGGNSPLHF. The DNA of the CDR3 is TGTGCCAGCAGTTCCCAGGGCGGGGGTAATTCACCCCTCCACTTT.

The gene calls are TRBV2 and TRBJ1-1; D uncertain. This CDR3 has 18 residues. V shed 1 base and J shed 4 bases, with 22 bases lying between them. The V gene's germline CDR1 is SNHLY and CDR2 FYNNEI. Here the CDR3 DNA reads TGTGCCAGCAGTGAAGTGGTGGTTGTAGTACTTCACTTCACTGAAGCTTTCTTT. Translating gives CASSEVVVVVLHFTEAFF.

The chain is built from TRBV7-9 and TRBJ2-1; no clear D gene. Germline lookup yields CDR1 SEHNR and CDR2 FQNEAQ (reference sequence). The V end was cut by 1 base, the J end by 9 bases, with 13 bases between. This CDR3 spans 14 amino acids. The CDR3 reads CASSLVSPLGEQFF. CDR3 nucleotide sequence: TGTGCCAGCAGCTTAGTTTCCCCTCTCGGTGAGCAGTTCTTC.

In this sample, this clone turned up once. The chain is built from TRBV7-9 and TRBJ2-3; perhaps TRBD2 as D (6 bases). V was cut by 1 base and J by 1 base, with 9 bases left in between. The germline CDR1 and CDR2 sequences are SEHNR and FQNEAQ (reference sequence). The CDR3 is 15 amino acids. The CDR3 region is CASSLGASGTDTQYF. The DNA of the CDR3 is TGTGCCAGCAGCTTAGGAGCTAGCGGCACAGATACGCAGTATTTT.

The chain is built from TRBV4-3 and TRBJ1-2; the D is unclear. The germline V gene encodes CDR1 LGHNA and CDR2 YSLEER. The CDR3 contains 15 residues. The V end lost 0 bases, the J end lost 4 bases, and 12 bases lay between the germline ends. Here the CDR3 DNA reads TGCGCCAGCAGCCAAGATAGTTCGGGGTTCTATGGCTACACCTTC. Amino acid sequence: CASSQDSSGFYGYTF.

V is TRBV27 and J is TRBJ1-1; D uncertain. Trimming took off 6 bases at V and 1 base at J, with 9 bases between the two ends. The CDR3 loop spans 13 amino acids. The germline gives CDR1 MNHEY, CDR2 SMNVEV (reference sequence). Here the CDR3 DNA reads TGTGCCAGCAGCAGTGTTTCGAACACTGAAGCTTTCTTT. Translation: CASSSVSNTEAFF.

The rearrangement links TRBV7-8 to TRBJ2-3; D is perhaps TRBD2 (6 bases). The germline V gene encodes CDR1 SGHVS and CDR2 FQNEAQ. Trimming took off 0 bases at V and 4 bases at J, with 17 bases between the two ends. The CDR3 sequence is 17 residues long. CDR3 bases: TGTGCCAGCAGCTTAGCGGCGTCGGGGGAAATCGCAGATACGCAGTATTTT. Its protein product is CASSLAASGEIADTQYF.

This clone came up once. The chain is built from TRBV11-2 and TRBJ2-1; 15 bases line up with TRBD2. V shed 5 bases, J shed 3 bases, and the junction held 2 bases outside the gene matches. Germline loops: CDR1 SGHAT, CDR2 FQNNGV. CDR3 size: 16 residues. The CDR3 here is CASSPGLAGGYNEQFF. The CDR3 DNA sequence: TGTGCCAGCAGCCCGGGACTAGCGGGGGGCTACAATGAGCAGTTCTTC.

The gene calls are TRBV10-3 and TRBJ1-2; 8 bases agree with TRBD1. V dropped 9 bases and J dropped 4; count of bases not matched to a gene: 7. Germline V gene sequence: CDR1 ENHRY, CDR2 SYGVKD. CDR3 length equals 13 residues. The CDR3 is CAITGTGFYGYTF. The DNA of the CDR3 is TGTGCCATAACCGGGACAGGATTCTATGGCTACACCTTC.

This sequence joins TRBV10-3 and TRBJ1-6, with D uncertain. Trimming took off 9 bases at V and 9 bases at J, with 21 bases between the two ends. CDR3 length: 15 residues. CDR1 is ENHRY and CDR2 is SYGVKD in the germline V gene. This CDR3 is CAISKVRILTSPLHF. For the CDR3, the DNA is TGTGCCATAAGTAAGGTCAGGATCTTGACTTCACCCCTCCACTTT.

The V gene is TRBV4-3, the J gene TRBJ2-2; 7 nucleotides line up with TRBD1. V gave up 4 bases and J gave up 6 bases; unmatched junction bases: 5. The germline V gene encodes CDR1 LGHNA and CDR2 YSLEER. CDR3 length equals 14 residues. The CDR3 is CASSPGTAPGELFF. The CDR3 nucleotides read TGCGCCAGCAGCCCCGGGACAGCGCCCGGGGAGCTGTTTTTT.

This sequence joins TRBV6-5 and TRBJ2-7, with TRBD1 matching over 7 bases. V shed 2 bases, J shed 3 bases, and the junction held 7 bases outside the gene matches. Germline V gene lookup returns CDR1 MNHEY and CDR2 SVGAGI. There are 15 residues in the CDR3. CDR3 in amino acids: CASSYNRGALYEQYF. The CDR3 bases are TGTGCCAGCAGTTACAACAGGGGAGCCCTCTACGAGCAGTACTTC.

The CDR3 coding sequence is TGTGCCAGCAGCCAAGATAATCTGGACAGAATGTACAATGAGCAGTTCTTC. Translating gives CASSQDNLDRMYNEQFF. V and J are TRBV14 and TRBJ2-1; D may be TRBD1 (6 bases). Germline CDR1 is SGHDN and CDR2 is FVKESK. The CDR3 consists of 17 residues. V was clipped by 0 bases and J by 4 bases, with 16 bases between them.

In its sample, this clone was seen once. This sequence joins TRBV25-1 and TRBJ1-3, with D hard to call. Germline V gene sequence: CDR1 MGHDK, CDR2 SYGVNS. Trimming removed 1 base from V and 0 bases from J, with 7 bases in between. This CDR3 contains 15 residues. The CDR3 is CASSESGNSGNTIYF. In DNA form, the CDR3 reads TGTGCCAGCAGTGAATCCGGTAACTCTGGAAACACCATATATTTT.

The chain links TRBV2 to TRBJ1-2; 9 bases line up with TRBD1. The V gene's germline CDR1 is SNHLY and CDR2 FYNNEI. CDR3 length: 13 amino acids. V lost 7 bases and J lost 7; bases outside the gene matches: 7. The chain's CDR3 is CASTPMGQGGYTF. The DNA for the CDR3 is TGTGCCAGCACTCCAATGGGACAGGGTGGCTACACCTTC.

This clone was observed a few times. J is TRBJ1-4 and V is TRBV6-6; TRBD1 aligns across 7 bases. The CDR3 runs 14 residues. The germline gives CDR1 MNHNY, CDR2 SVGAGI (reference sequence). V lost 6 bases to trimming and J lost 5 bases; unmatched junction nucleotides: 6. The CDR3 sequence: CASRRDSGNEKLFF. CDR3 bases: TGTGCCAGCAGACGGGACAGCGGAAATGAAAAACTGTTTTTT.

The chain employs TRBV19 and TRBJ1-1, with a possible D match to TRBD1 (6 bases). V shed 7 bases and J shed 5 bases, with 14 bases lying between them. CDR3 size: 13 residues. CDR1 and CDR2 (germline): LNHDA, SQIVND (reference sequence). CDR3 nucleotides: TGTGCCAGTATCAGGGGTTTCGGAACTGAAGCTTTCTTT. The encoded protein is CASIRGFGTEAFF.

The CDR3 region has the DNA TGCGCCAGCAGCCAAGGGACAGGGCTTGGTGGCTACACCTTC. Translation: CASSQGTGLGGYTF. The genes are TRBV4-1 and TRBJ1-2, with 8 bases lining up with TRBD1. Trimming took 1 base from V and 7 from J; bases not matched to a gene: 5. This CDR3 has 14 amino acids. Per germline, CDR1 MGHRA and CDR2 YSYEKL.

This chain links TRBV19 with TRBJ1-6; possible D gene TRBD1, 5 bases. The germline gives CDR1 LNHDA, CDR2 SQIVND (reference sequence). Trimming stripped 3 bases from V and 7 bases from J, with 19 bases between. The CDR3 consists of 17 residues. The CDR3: CASSIKLAGVGNSPLHF. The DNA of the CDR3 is TGTGCCAGTAGTATTAAGTTGGCGGGGGTCGGGAATTCACCCCTCCACTTT.

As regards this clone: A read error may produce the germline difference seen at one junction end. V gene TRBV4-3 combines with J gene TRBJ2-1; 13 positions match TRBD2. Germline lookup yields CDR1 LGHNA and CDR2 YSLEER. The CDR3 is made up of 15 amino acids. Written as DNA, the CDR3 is TGCGCCACCAGCCCGGGACTAGCGGGATTCACGGAGCAGTTCTTC. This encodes CATSPGLAGFTEQFF.

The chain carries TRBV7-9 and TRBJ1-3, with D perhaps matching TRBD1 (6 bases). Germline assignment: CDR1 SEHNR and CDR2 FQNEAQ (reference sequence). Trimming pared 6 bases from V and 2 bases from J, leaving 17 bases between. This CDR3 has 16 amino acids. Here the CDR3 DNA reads TGTGCCAGCAGATTTCAGGGACATCGGACTGGAAACACCATATATTTT. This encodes CASRFQGHRTGNTIYF.

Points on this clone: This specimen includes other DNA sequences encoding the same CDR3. DNA for the CDR3: TGCGCCAGCAGCCACGGACAGGGTTACGAGCAGTACTTC. As protein: CASSHGQGYEQYF. This chain uses TRBV4-1 with TRBJ2-7, with 8 bases identical to TRBD1. The CDR3 has 13 amino acids. The trim removed 3 bases at V and 4 bases at J, leaving 2 bases unmatched. The germline V gene has CDR1 MGHRA and CDR2 YSYEKL.

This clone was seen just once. CDR3 DNA: TGTGCCAGCAGCGTAGACGGGTCTAGCAGGGAGACCCAGTACTTC. Its protein product is CASSVDGSSRETQYF. The chain combines TRBV9 with TRBJ2-5; perhaps TRBD2 as D (5 bases). The germline V gene encodes CDR1 SGDLS and CDR2 YYNGEE. The V and J ends lost 0 bases and 5 bases respectively, with 14 bases between them. The CDR3 sequence is 15 residues long.

The CDR3 loop reads CASSQGPSGAYNEQFF. The CDR3 DNA follows: TGCGCCAGCAGCCAAGGCCCTAGCGGAGCTTACAATGAGCAGTTCTTC. The V and J genes are TRBV4-1 and TRBJ2-1; TRBD2 matches at 7 bases. The CDR3 has 16 residues. Germline CDR1 reads MGHRA; CDR2 reads YSYEKL. V dropped 1 base and J dropped 4; count of bases not matched to a gene: 7.

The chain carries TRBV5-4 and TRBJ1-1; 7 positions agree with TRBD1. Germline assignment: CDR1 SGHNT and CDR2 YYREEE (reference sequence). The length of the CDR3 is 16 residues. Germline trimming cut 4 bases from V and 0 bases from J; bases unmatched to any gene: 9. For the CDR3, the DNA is TGTGCCAGCAGCCTGAAGGGACAGAAAATGAACACTGAAGCTTTCTTT. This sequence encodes CASSLKGQKMNTEAFF.

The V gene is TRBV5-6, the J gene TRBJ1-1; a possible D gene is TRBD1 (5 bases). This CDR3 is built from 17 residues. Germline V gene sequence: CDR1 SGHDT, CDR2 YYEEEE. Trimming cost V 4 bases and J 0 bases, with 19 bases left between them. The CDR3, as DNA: TGTGCCAGCAGCCGACGTTACCACATGGACATGAACACTGAAGCTTTCTTT. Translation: CASSRRYHMDMNTEAFF. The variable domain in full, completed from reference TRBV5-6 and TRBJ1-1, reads DAGVTQSPTHLIKTRGQQVTLRCSPKSGHDTVSWYQQALGQGPQFIFQYYEEEERQRGNFPDRFSGHQFPNYSSELNVNALLLGDSALYLCASSRRYHMDMNTEAFFGQGTRLTVV.

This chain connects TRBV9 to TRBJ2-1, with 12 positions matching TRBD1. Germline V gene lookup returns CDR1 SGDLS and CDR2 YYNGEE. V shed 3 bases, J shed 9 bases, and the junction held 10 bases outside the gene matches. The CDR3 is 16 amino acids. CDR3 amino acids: CASSAGPGTGGFEQFF. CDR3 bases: TGTGCCAGCAGCGCAGGACCCGGGACAGGGGGCTTTGAGCAGTTCTTC. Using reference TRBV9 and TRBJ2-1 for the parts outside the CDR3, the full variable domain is DSGVTQTPKHLITATGQRVTLRCSPRSGDLSVYWYQQSLDQGLQFLIQYYNGEERAKGNILERFSAQQFPDLHSELNLSSLELGDSALYFCASSAGPGTGGFEQFFGPGTRLTVL.

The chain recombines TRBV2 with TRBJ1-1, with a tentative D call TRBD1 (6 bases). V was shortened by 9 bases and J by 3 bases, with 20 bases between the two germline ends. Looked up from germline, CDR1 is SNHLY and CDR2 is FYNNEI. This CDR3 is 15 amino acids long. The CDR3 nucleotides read TGTGCCAGTCCCTCTATTACCACAGGGTACACTGAAGCTTTCTTT. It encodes CASPSITTGYTEAFF.

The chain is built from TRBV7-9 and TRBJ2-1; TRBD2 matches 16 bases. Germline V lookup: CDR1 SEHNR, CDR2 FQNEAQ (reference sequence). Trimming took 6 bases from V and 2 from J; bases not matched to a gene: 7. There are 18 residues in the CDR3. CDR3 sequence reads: CASRSGTSGGAAYNEQFF. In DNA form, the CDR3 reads TGTGCCAGCAGGTCCGGGACTAGCGGGGGGGCCGCCTACAATGAGCAGTTCTTC.

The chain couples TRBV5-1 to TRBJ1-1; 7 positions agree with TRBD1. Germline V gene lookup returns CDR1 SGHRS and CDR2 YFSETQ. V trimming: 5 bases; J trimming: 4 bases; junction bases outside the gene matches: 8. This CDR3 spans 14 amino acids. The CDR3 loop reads CASRPSTGITEAFF. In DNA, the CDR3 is TGCGCCAGCAGGCCCTCGACAGGGATCACTGAAGCTTTCTTT.

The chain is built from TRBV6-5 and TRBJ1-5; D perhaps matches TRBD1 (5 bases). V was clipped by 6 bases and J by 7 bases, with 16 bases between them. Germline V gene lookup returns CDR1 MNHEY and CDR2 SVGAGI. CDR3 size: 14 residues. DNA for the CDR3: TGTGCCAGCAGCCTCGGGGGGGGGTGGCAGCCCCAGCATTTT. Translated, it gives CASSLGGGWQPQHF.